A selection of T cell receptor beta chains follows, all from one sample in a study of T-cell reconstitution after alpha-beta-depleted transplantation in children. TCRdb reprocessed the PCR reads via MiXCR and lists one record per CDR3 protein. Among about 72,000 distinct CDR3 sequences listed, 7% to 8% were seen once. The material was PBMCs from the stem cell graft donor, obtained from the stem cell graft. These receptor sequences come from a human donor who donated a stem cell graft to a child with acute lymphoblastic leukemia. Both conserved end residues are part of each CDR3. The D gene is left open where the match is weak. A row's size may be missing; if present it is once, few, many or a size class.

J,size,D,V,DNA,CDR3
TRBJ2-1,many,-,TRBV15,TGTGCCACCAGCAGAGGAGTTCCCTCCTACAATGAGCAGTTCTTC,CATSRGVPSYNEQFF
TRBJ1-2,few,-,TRBV19,TGTGCCAGTAGAGGGGGAGGCGAACACTATGGCTACACCTTC,CASRGGGEHYGYTF
TRBJ2-1,-,-,TRBV6-4,TGTGCCAGCACCCTGGAGGCGGGGGAGCAGTTCTTC,CASTLEAGEQFF
TRBJ2-7,few,-,TRBV7-2,TGTGCCAGCAGCCAGGGACCGTGGGGCTACGAGCAGTACTTC,CASSQGPWGYEQYF
TRBJ2-7,few,TRBD2,TRBV20-1,TGCAGTGCTAGAGATCTAGAGCGGGAGCTCATCGAGCAGTACTTC,CSARDLERELIEQYF
TRBJ2-2,many,-,TRBV9,TGTGCCAGCAGCCAACAATTCCACTACACCTGTGAGCTGTTTTTT,CASSQQFHYTCELFF
TRBJ1-5,many,-,TRBV12-3/TRBV12-4,TGTGCCAGCAGTTTCAGGGCCAAGCAGCCCCAGCATTTT,CASSFRAKQPQHF
TRBJ1-3,many,-,TRBV6-2/TRBV6-3,TGTGCCAGCAGTCCCTGGACGGCATCCTCTGGAAACACCATATATTTT,CASSPWTASSGNTIYF
TRBJ1-6,many,-,TRBV27,TGTGCCAGCAGTTTTCCACAGAGCTCCTATAATTCACCCCTCCACTTT,CASSFPQSSYNSPLHF
TRBJ1-1,-,-,TRBV10-1,TGCGCCAGCAGTGCCTTGCCCCTGAACACTGAAGCTTTCTTT,CASSALPLNTEAFF
TRBJ1-6,many,TRBD1,TRBV20-1,TGCAGTGCTAGAGGGAGCGGGACAGGGGGTTCACCCCTCCACTTT,CSARGSGTGGSPLHF
TRBJ1-5,many,-,TRBV3-2,TGTGCCAGCACGCCGGCGGGGAGCAATCAGCCCCAGCATTTT,CASTPAGSNQPQHF
TRBJ1-2,few,TRBD1,TRBV19,TGTGCCAGTAGCCCCGGGACAGGACTTTTCTACACCTTC,CASSPGTGLFYTF
TRBJ1-1,many,-,TRBV29-1,TGCAGCGTTGGAAAGGACACGGGGAACACTGAAGCTTTCTTT,CSVGKDTGNTEAFF
TRBJ2-7,many,-,TRBV7-9,TGTGCCAGCAGTTCAAAGGACGGGGACTACGAGCAGTACTTC,CASSSKDGDYEQYF
TRBJ1-3,many,-,TRBV4-3,TGCGCCAGCAGCCAAGATCCGTCACAGGGAAACACCATATATTTT,CASSQDPSQGNTIYF
TRBJ1-2,-,-,TRBV4-2,TGTGCCAGCAGCCAAGTGGGGACCATCTATGGCTACACCTTC,CASSQVGTIYGYTF
TRBJ1-1,few,TRBD1,TRBV29-1,TGCAGCGTCTTCCCGACAGGGCTCCCTGAAGCTTTCTTT,CSVFPTGLPEAFF
TRBJ1-3,many,-,TRBV9,TGTGCCAGCAGCCCCGGGGTGAGCTCTGGAAACACCATATATTTT,CASSPGVSSGNTIYF
TRBJ1-1,-,-,TRBV19,TGTGCCAGTAGTATGGGTGGTGGGGATACTGAAGCTTTCTTT,CASSMGGGDTEAFF
TRBJ2-5,-,-,TRBV4-3,TGCGCCAGCAGCCAAGGGCAGGGACGAGAGACCCAGTACTTC,CASSQGQGRETQYF
TRBJ2-7,many,-,TRBV7-6,TGTGCCAGCCGGGGGACGGATTCCTACGAGCAGTACTTC,CASRGTDSYEQYF
TRBJ2-7,few,-,TRBV7-2,TGTGCCAGCAGCGTAACCGGACAGACCTACGAGCAGTACTTC,CASSVTGQTYEQYF
TRBJ1-1,few,-,TRBV3-1,TGTGCCAGCAGCCAAGAATGGGTTCCAGGGGACACTGAAGCTTTCTTT,CASSQEWVPGDTEAFF
TRBJ1-3,-,TRBD1,TRBV29-1,TGCAGCGTGACAGGGGGCATTACTGGAAACACCATATATTTT,CSVTGGITGNTIYF
TRBJ2-7,many,-,TRBV24-1,TGTGCCACCAGTGAGAGGGACGCTTACGAGCAGTACTTC,CATSERDAYEQYF
TRBJ2-5,few,-,TRBV11-2,TGTGCCAGCAACCCTACCCTGAGGGCATCCGCGAGGGAGACCCAGTACTTC,CASNPTLRASARETQYF
TRBJ2-7,many,TRBD2,TRBV6-1,TGTGCCAGCAGTCCTAGCGGGGGTAGCTCCTACGAGCAGTACTTC,CASSPSGGSSYEQYF
TRBJ2-3,many,TRBD2,TRBV20-1,TGCAGTGCTAGAACGGGACTAGCGGGGGGGCCACTAGATACGCAGTATTTT,CSARTGLAGGPLDTQYF
TRBJ1-3,many,-,TRBV12-3/TRBV12-4,TGTGCCAGCAGTTTAGCGACAGGACTCCGGAACACCATATATTTT,CASSLATGLRNTIYF
TRBJ2-3,many,TRBD2,TRBV28,TGTGCCAGCAGTTTTCGCCTGGGTAGCGGGAGGAACCCAGATACGCAGTATTTT,CASSFRLGSGRNPDTQYF
TRBJ2-5,few,-,TRBV12-3/TRBV12-4,TGTGCCAGCAGTGGACAGAGAAAAGAGACCCAGTACTTC,CASSGQRKETQYF
TRBJ1-5,few,-,TRBV13,TGTGCCAGCAGCTTCCCGGGGGAGCCCCAGCATTTT,CASSFPGEPQHF
TRBJ2-7,many,-,TRBV12-3/TRBV12-4,TGTGCCAGCAGTCTGGCCGGCCACGAGCAGTACTTC,CASSLAGHEQYF
TRBJ2-7,many,-,TRBV27,TGTGCCAGCAGTTTAAACAGGGCCTACGAGCAGTACTTC,CASSLNRAYEQYF
TRBJ2-5,-,-,TRBV7-3,TGTGCCAGCAGCTATGGGGTGGAGGAGACCCAGTACTTC,CASSYGVEETQYF
TRBJ2-2,many,-,TRBV5-1,TGCGCCAGCAGCTTGGATGTTAGCGGATTCGGGGAGCTGTTTTTT,CASSLDVSGFGELFF
TRBJ1-1,few,-,TRBV29-1,TGCAGCGTTGACAAGGGGGGAACTGAAGCTTTCTTT,CSVDKGGTEAFF
TRBJ2-5,-,TRBD1,TRBV4-3,TGCGCCAGCAGCCCGGGGCGCCGACAGGGAGTAGTTGAGACCCAGTACTTC,CASSPGRRQGVVETQYF
TRBJ2-7,many,-,TRBV5-1,TGCGCCAGCAGCCAAACTCCAGAGCCGTACGAGCAGTACTTC,CASSQTPEPYEQYF
TRBJ2-3,few,-,TRBV29-1,TGCAGCGTCCTGAAGGGTTTGGATACGCAGTATTTT,CSVLKGLDTQYF